These 10 T cell receptor beta chains share one sample of origin, sequenced in a study of technical replicates of blood from a handful of donors. TCRdb keeps only in-frame clones here, not all; method: immunoSEQ multiplex PCR. The sample has 55,000 to 65,000 clones; 75% to 90% are singletons. The sample taken for sequencing was PBMCs. These TCRs come from a human donor in good health. Some clones in this sample may be carry-over from other donors' samples.

J is TRBJ2-7 and V is TRBV13, with D unclear. CDR3 length equals 14 residues. The germline V gene has CDR1 PRHDT and CDR2 FYEKMQ (reference sequence). V lost 3 bases to trimming and J lost 0 bases, with 9 bases between them. The CDR3 region is CASSFRVSSYEQYF. The CDR3 coding sequence is TGTGCCAGCAGCTTTCGGGTTAGCTCCTACGAGCAGTACTTC. The full variable domain, rest sourced from reference TRBV13 and TRBJ2-7, is AAGVIQSPRHLIKEKRETATLKCYPIPRHDTVYWYQQGPGQDPQFLISFYEKMQSDKGSIPDRFSAQQFSDYHSELNMSSLELGDSALYFCASSFRVSSYEQYFGPGTRLTVT.

The rearrangement links TRBV6-1 to TRBJ1-2, with 7 positions matching TRBD1. Trimming removed 2 bases from V and 7 bases from J; junction bases left unmatched: 4. This CDR3 is built from 13 residues. CDR1 MNHNS and CDR2 SASEGT come from the germline V gene. CDR3 sequence (DNA): TGTGCCAGCAGTGAAAACAGGGGAGGTGGCTACACCTTC. As protein: CASSENRGGGYTF.

The chain combines TRBV1 with TRBJ1-2. TRBV1 is noted as a pseudogene. This CDR3 contains 11 residues. CDR3 bases: TGCACCCCCGGGAGGGTACTAGGCTACACCTTC. Translating it yields CTPGRVLGYTF.

This chain links TRBV25-1 with TRBJ1-1; TRBD1 matches 8 bases. The CDR3 is 14 amino acids. In germline, CDR1 is MGHDK, CDR2 SYGVNS. V dropped 6 bases and J dropped 6; count of bases not matched to a gene: 9. DNA of the CDR3: TGTGCCAGCAGGGCAACAGGGGGGCATGCTGAAGCTTTCTTT. This codes for CASRATGGHAEAFF. Full variable domain (rest looked up from reference TRBV25-1 and TRBJ1-1): EADIYQTPRYLVIGTGKKITLECSQTMGHDKMYWYQQDPGMELHLIHYSYGVNSTEKGDLSSESTVSRIRTEHFPLTLESARPSHTSQYLCASRATGGHAEAFFGQGTRLTVV.

The chain links TRBV7-3 to TRBJ1-2; D perhaps matches TRBD1 (5 bases). Germline-derived CDR1 and CDR2 are SGHTA and FQGTGA. CDR3 length equals 15 residues. The germline V and J ends were trimmed by 1 base and 4 bases, with 13 bases remaining between them. The CDR3 coding sequence is TGTGCCAGCAGCTTAATAGCCGGGGGAGCCTATGGCTACACCTTC. Translated: CASSLIAGGAYGYTF. The whole variable domain, remainder taken from reference TRBV7-3 and TRBJ1-2, is GAGVSQTPSNKVTEKGKYVELRCDPISGHTALYWYRQSLGQGPEFLIYFQGTGAADDSGLPNDRFFAVRPEGSVSTLKIQRTERGDSAVYLCASSLIAGGAYGYTFGSGTRLTVV.

The rearrangement joins TRBV25-1 to TRBJ2-5; D is possibly TRBD2 (5 bases). This CDR3 is 15 amino acids long. Germline V gene sequence: CDR1 MGHDK, CDR2 SYGVNS. V lost 4 bases and J lost 1, with 13 bases in between. CDR3 loop: CASSGSTSLQETQYF. CDR3 coding DNA: TGTGCCAGCAGTGGAAGTACTAGTCTCCAAGAGACCCAGTACTTC.

The chain recombines TRBV15 with TRBJ2-1; weak D call: TRBD2 (6 bases). Germline V gene lookup returns CDR1 LNHNV and CDR2 YYDKDF (reference sequence). Trimming removed 5 bases at V and 7 bases at J, with 18 bases between. This CDR3 contains 15 residues. CDR3 amino acids: CATSASGLSGNEQFF. CDR3 in DNA: TGTGCCACCAGCGCGAGCGGGCTATCAGGTAATGAGCAGTTCTTC. Complete variable domain (other parts from reference TRBV15 and TRBJ2-1): DAMVIQNPRYQVTQFGKPVTLSCSQTLNHNVMYWYQQKSSQAPKLLFHYYDKDFNNEADTPDNFQSRRPNTSFCFLDIRSPGLGDTAMYLCATSASGLSGNEQFFGPGTRLTVL.

Notes on this clone: Other DNA sequences within the sample encode an identical CDR3. V usage is TRBV5-1 and J usage is TRBJ1-6; the D is unclear. The CDR3 has 15 residues. V was cut by 0 bases and J by 1 base, with 5 bases left in between. Germline CDR1 SGHRS, CDR2 YFSETQ. This chain's CDR3 is CASSLDSSYNSPLHF. CDR3 DNA sequence: TGCGCCAGCAGCTTGGACAGTTCCTATAATTCACCCCTCCACTTT.

This clone was found a few times. V is TRBV9 and J is TRBJ1-1, with TRBD1 as a possible D gene (5 bases). The CDR3 sequence is 17 residues long. The V and J ends lost 0 bases and 3 bases respectively, with 18 bases between them. CDR1 is SGDLS, CDR2 YYNGEE, per germline. CDR3 nucleotides: TGTGCCAGCAGCGTAGATTCAGGGAAGGGGTCGGACACTGAAGCTTTCTTT. Its protein is CASSVDSGKGSDTEAFF.

The V call is TRBV29-1, the J call TRBJ1-1, with 8 bases lining up with TRBD1. The CDR3 length is 15 residues. V was clipped by 7 bases and J by 0 bases; unmatched bases: 10. CDR1 is SQVTM, CDR2 ANQGSEA, per germline. In DNA, the CDR3 is TGCAGCGCCCCAGGACAGGGTGGGGTGAACACTGAAGCTTTCTTT. This translates into CSAPGQGGVNTEAFF.